These 8 T cell receptor beta chains were all obtained from the same sample, sequenced in a study of blood T cell repertoires in COVID-19. Sequenced by immunoSEQ multiplex PCR; TCRdb stores in-frame clones only, minus some. The data show 70,000 to 85,000 clones, 80% to 90% seen once. Sequenced material: peripheral blood. Source of these receptors: a woman of 80 years or more with acute or convalescent COVID-19.

The rearrangement uses TRBV2 and TRBJ1-1; maybe TRBD1 (6 bases). The CDR3 sequence is 15 residues long. CDR1 and CDR2 from the germline V gene are SNHLY and FYNNEI. V was clipped by 4 bases and J by 1 base, with 13 bases between them. CDR3 residues: CASSGNRVANTEAFF. CDR3 in DNA: TGTGCCAGCAGTGGAAACAGGGTGGCGAACACTGAAGCTTTCTTT.

This clone is a singleton in its sample. CDR3 amino acids: CASSSAGGLTGYTF. CDR3 nucleotide sequence: TGTGCCAGCAGTTCGGCAGGGGGCCTAACCGGCTACACCTTC. This rearrangement joins TRBV6-2 or TRBV6-3 to TRBJ1-2; TRBD1 matches 8 bases. The junction had 9 bases not matched to a gene; V was cut back by 4 bases and J by 8 bases. The CDR3 spans 14 residues. Looked up from germline, CDR1 is MNHEY and CDR2 is SVGEGT.

V usage is TRBV24-1 and J usage is TRBJ2-2; unclear D gene. V lost 3 bases and J lost 1, with 5 bases in between. This CDR3 is 14 amino acids long. Germline V gives CDR1 KGHDR, CDR2 SFDVKD. The CDR3 region is CATSDPQNTGELFF. Here the CDR3 DNA reads TGTGCCACCAGTGATCCCCAGAACACCGGGGAGCTGTTTTTT.

The chain joins TRBV29-1 to TRBJ2-7; D possibly corresponds to TRBD2 (5 bases). In germline, CDR1 is SQVTM, CDR2 ANQGSEA. The CDR3 totals 13 residues. V dropped 1 base and J dropped 4 bases, with 11 bases sitting between them. DNA of the CDR3: TGCAGCGTTGAAGGTTTTTCGGGGTACGAGCAGTACTTC. Translated, it gives CSVEGFSGYEQYF.

This clone was seen a few times. CDR3: CASSPRGRNTEAFF. The CDR3, as DNA: TGTGCCAGCAGCCCCAGGGGCCGGAACACTGAAGCTTTCTTT. V is TRBV6-5 and J is TRBJ1-1; weak D call: TRBD1 (6 bases). Germline CDR1 is MNHEY and CDR2 is SVGAGI. This CDR3 spans 14 amino acids. With 6 bases removed from V and 1 base from J, the gap between germline ends came to 12 bases.

About this clone itself: This specimen includes other DNA sequences encoding the same CDR3. The CDR3 here is CAWSVGQGSTDTQYF. CDR3 bases: TGTGCCTGGAGTGTAGGGCAGGGTAGCACAGATACGCAGTATTTT. V is TRBV30 and J is TRBJ2-3, with D possibly matching TRBD1 (5 bases). Germline loops: CDR1 GTSNPN, CDR2 SVGIG (reference sequence). The CDR3 loop spans 15 amino acids. Trimming removed 0 bases from V and 0 bases from J, with 10 bases in between. Full variable domain (missing parts from reference TRBV30 and TRBJ2-3): SQTIHQWPATLVQPVGSPLSLECTVEGTSNPNLYWYRQAAGRGLQLLFYSVGIGQISSEVPQNLSASRPQDRQFILSSKKLLLSDSGFYLCAWSVGQGSTDTQYFGPGTRLTVL.

The genes are TRBV5-1 and TRBJ2-5; tentatively, D is TRBD2 (7 bases). V lost 7 bases and J 4 bases, leaving 17 bases between the germline ends. The CDR3 extends over 14 amino acids. Germline V gene sequence: CDR1 SGHRS, CDR2 YFSETQ. In nucleotides, the CDR3 is TGCGCCAGCTATTTGGGCGGGGGCGCAGAGACCCAGTACTTC. This translates into CASYLGGGAETQYF.

In this sample, this clone turned up a few times. The chain links TRBV14 to TRBJ1-4; D is undetermined. V lost 4 bases to trimming and J lost 10 bases, with 13 bases between them. Germline V CDR1 and CDR2: SGHDN, FVKESK. This CDR3 is 13 amino acids long. CDR3 in DNA: TGTGCCAGCAGCCCGATTCCTCGGGGAAAACTGTTTTTT. It is translated as CASSPIPRGKLFF.